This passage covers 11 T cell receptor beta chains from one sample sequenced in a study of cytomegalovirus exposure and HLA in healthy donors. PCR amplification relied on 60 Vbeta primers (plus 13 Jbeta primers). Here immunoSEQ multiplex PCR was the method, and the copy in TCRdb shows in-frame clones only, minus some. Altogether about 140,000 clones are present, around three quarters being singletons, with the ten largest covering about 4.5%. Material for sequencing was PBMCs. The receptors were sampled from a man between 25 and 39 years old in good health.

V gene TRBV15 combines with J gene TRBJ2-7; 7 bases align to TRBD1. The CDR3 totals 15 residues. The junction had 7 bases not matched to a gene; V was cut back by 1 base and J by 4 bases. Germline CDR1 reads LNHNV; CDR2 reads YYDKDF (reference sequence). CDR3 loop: CATSRATGASYEQYF. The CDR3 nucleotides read TGTGCCACCAGCAGAGCAACAGGGGCTTCATACGAGCAGTACTTC.

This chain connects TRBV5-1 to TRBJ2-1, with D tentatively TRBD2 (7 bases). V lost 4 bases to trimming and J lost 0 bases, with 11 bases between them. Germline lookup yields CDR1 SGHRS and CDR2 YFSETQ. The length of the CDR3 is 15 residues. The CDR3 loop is CASSRGADSYNEQFF. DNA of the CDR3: TGCGCCAGCAGCCGGGGGGCTGACTCCTACAATGAGCAGTTCTTC.

The CDR3 sequence: CASSERYGTGDYGYTF. The CDR3, as DNA: TGTGCCAGCAGTGAAAGATACGGGACAGGGGACTATGGCTACACCTTC. V and J are TRBV2 and TRBJ1-2; 10 nucleotides agree with TRBD1. Germline CDR1 reads SNHLY; CDR2 reads FYNNEI. CDR3 size: 16 residues. J lost 3 bases, V lost 2 bases, and 6 bases had no gene match. Variable domain in full (rest from reference TRBV2 and TRBJ1-2): EPEVTQTPSHQVTQMGQEVILRCVPISNHLYFYWYRQILGQKVEFLVSFYNNEISEKSEIFDDQFSVERPDGSNFTLKIRSTKLEDSAMYFCASSERYGTGDYGYTFGSGTRLTVV.

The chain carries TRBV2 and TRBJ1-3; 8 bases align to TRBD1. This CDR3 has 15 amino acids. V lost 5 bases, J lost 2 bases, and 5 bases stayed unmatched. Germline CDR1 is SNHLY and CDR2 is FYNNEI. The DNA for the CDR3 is TGTGCCAGCAGTTTACAGGGGGGAGCTGGAAACACCATATATTTT. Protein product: CASSLQGGAGNTIYF. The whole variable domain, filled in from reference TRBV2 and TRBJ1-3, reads EPEVTQTPSHQVTQMGQEVILRCVPISNHLYFYWYRQILGQKVEFLVSFYNNEISEKSEIFDDQFSVERPDGSNFTLKIRSTKLEDSAMYFCASSLQGGAGNTIYFGEGSWLTVV.

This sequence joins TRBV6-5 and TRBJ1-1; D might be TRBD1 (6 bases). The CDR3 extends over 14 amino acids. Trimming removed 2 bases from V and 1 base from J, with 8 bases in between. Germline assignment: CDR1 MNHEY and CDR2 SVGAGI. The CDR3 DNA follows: TGTGCCAGCAGTTACGGGACACAGAACACTGAAGCTTTCTTT. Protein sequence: CASSYGTQNTEAFF.

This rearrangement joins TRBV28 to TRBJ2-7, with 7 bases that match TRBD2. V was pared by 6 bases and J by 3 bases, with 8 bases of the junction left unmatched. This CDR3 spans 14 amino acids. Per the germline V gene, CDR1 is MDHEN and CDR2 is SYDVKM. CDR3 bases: TGTGCCAGCAGGAGCGGGGCGGCAGACTACGAGCAGTACTTC. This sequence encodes CASRSGAADYEQYF.

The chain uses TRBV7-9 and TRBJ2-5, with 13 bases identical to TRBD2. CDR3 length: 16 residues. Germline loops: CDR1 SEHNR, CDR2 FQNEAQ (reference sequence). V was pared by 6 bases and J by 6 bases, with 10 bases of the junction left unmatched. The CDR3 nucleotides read TGTGCCAGCAGTTTTATCGGACTAGCGGGAGTGAAGACCCAGTACTTC. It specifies CASSFIGLAGVKTQYF.

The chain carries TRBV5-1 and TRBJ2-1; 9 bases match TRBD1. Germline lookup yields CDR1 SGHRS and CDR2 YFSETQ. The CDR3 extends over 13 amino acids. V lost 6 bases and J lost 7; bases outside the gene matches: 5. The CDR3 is CASTRDRANEQFF. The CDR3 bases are TGCGCCAGCACCCGGGACAGGGCGAATGAGCAGTTCTTC. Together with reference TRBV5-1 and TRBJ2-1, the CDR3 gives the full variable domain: KAGVTQTPRYLIKTRGQQVTLSCSPISGHRSVSWYQQTPGQGLQFLFEYFSETQRNKGNFPGRFSGRQFSNSRSEMNVSTLELGDSALYLCASTRDRANEQFFGPGTRLTVL.

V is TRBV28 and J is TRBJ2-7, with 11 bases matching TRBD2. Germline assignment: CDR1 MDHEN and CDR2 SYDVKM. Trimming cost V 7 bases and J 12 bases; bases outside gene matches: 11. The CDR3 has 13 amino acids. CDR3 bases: TGTGCCAGCACCCCAGCACTAGCGGGAGAGGGGTACTTC. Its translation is CASTPALAGEGYF.

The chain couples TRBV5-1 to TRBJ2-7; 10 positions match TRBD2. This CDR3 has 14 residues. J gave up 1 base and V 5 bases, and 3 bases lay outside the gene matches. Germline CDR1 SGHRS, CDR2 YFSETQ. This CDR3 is CASRLAGGSYEQYF. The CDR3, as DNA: TGCGCCAGCAGATTAGCGGGAGGATCCTACGAGCAGTACTTC.

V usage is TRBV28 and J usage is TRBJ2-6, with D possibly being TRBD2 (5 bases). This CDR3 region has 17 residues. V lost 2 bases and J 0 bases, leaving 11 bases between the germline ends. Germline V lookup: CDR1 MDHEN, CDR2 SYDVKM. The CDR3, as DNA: TGTGCCAGCAGTTTAAATCCCGGACTCTCTGGGGCCAACGTCCTGACTTTC. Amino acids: CASSLNPGLSGANVLTF.